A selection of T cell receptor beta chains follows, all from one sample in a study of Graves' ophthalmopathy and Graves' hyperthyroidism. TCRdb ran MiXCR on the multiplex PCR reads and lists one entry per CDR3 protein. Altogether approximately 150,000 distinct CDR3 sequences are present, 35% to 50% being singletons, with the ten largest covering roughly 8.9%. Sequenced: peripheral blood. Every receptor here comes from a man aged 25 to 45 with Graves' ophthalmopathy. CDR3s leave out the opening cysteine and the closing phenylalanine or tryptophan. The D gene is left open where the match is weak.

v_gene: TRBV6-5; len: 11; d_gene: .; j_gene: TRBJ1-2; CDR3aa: ASSRSTNYGYT
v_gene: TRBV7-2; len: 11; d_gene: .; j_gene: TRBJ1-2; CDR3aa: ASSLDRVDGYT
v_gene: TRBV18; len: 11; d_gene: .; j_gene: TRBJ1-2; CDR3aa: ASSPGPFYGYT
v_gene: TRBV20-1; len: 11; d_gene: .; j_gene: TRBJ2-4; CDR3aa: SYVLPSKNIQY
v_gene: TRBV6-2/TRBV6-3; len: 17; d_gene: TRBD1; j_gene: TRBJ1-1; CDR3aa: ASSYSPSSRGQGNTEAF
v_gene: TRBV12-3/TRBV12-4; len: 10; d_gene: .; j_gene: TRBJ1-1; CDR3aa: ASSFRMMEAF
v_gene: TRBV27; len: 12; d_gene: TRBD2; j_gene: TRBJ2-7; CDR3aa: ASNPGTSSYEQY
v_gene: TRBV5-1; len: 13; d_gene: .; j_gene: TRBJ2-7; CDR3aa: ASSLRSESSYEQY
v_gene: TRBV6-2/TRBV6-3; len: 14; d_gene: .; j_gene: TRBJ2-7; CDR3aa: ASSYILLRNSYEQY
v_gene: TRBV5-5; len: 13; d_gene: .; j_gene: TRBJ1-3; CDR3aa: ASSLGGASGNTIY
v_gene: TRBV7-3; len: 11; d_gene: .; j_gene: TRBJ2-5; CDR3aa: ASSRRARETQY
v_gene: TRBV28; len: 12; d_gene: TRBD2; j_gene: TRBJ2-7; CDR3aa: ASSLEAGAYEQY
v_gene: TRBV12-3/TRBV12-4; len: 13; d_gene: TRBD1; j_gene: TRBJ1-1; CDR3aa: ASSLSPGQGRGAF
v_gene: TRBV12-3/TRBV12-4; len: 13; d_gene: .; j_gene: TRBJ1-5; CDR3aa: ASSQGTVSNQPQH
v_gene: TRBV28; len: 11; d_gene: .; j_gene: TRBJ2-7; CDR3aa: ATNSGARGEQY
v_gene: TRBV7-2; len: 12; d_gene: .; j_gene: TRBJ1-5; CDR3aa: ASSLVLSNQPQH
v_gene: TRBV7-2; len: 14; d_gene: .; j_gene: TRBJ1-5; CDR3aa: ASSLAGGPNNQPQH
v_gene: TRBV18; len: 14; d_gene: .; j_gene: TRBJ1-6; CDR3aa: ASSPTPGAYNSPLH
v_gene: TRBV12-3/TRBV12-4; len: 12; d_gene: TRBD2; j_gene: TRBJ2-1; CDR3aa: ASSYGLAGDEQF
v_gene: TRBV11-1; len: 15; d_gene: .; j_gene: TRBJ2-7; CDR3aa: ASSLALRQGLTYEQY
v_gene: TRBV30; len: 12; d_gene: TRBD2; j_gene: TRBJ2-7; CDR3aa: AWTPGLGAYEQY
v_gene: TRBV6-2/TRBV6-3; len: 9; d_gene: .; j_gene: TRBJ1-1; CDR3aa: ASTSYGEAF
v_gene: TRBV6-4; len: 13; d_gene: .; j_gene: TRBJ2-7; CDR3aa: ASSRSAGPGREQY
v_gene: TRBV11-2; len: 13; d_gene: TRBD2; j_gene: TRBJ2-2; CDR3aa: ASSHNDAGAGELF
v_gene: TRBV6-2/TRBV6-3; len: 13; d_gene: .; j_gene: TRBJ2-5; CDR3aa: ASSSHSVGQETQY
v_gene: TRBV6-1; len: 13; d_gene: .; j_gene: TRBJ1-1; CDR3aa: ASCNGGGYYGEAF
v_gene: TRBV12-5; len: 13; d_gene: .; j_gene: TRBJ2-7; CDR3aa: ASGLVGRGHVEQY
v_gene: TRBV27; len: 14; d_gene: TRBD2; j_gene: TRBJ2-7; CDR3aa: ASAPPGLAETYEQY
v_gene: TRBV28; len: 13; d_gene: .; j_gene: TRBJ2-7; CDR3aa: ASSLYRVAPYEQY
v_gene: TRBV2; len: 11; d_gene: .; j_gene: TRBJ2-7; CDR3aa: ASSEVASHEQY
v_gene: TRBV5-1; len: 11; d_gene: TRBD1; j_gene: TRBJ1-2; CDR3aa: ASSWDRAYGYT
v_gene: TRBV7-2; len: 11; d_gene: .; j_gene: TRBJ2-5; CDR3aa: ASSLRPRETQY
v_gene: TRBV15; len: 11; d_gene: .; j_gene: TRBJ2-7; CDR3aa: ATSRVSGSEQY
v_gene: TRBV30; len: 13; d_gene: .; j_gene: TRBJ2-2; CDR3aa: AWSWATFFTGELF
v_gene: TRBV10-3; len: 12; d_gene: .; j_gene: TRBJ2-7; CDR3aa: ATTGDSSSYEQY
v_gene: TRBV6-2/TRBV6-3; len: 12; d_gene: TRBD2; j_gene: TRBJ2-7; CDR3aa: ASSRLAGVYEQY
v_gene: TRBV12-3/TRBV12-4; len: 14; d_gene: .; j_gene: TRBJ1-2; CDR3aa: ASSYSTSSGIYGYT
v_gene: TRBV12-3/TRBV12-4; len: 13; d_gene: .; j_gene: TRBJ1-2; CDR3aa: ASSLGPGISYGYT
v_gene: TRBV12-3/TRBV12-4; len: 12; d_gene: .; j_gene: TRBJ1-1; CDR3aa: ASSLAGLGTEAF
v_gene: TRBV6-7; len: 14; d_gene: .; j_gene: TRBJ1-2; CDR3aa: ASSPGQGQSRYGYT
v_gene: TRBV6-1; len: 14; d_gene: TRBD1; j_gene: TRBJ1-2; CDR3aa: ASSQGTALANYGYT
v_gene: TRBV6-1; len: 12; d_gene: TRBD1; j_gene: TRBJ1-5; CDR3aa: ASSESGGDQPQH
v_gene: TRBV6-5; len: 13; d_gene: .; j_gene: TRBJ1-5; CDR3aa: ASSYYADSNQPQH
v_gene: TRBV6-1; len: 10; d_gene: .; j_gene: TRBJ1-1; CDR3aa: ASIAANTEAF
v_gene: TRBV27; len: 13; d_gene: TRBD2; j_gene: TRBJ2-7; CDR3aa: ASSPQTSGRYEQY
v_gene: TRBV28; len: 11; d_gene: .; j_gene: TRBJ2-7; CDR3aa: ASSPPPGYEQY
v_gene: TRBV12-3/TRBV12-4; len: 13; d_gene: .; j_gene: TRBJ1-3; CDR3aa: ASLKGRLSGNTIY
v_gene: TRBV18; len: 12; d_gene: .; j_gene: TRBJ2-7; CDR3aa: ASSPNRRSNEQY
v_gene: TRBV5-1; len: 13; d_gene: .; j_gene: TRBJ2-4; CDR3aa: ASSLSRTLADIQY
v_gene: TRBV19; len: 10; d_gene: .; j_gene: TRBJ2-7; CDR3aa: ASSLLGYEQY